This TCR beta chain was identified in a study of OX40 agonist ivuxolimab in advanced cancers. The cohort excluded patients with autoimmune disease history or systemic immunosuppression. Comment on this clone: What it recognizes is unknown.

Study findings and constraints: Within 6 weeks, CD4+ and CD8+ blood T cells expanded clonally at 0.1 to 3.0 mg/kg. Among expanded peripheral T cells, antigen specificity went undetermined. Average numbers of expanded clones were greater in CD8+ T cells than in CD4+.

CDR3 length: 14 amino acids. Germline CDR1 and CDR2: MGHDK and SYGVNS. With 1 base removed from V and 6 bases from J, the gap between germline ends came to 12 bases. Sequencing used immunoSEQ multiplex PCR; TCRdb keeps in-frame clones, though not all of them. In the table there are more than 70,000 clones, roughly nine tenths of which are singletons. The sample was CD4+ or CD8+ T cells sorted from blood, taken in a trial of the OX40 agonist ivuxolimab. The V and J genes are TRBV25-1 and TRBJ1-2; D uncertain. This receptor was obtained from an adult with an advanced solid tumor such as melanoma, head and neck, liver or kidney cancer. The CDR3 DNA follows: TGTGCCAGCAGTGAATGGGTTGGACTACATGGCTACACCTTC. This encodes CASSEWVGLHGYTF.